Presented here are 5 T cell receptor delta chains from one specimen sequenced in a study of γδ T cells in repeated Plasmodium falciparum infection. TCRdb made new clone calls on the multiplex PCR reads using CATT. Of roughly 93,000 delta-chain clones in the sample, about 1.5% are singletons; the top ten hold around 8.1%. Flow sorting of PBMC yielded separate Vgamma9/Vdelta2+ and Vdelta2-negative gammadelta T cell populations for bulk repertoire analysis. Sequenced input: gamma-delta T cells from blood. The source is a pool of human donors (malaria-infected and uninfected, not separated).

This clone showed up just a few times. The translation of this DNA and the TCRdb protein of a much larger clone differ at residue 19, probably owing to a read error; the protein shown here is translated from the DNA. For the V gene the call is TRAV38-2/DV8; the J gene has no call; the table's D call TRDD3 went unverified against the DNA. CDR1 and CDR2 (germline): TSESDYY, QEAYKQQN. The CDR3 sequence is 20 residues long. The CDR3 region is CAYRSGSYWGIRLYTDKLTF. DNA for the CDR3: TGTGCTTATAGGAGCGGGTCTTACTGGGGGATACGCTTGTACACCGATAAACTCACCTTT.

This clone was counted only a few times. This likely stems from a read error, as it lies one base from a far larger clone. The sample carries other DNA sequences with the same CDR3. The CDR3 nucleotides read TGCGCTCTTGGGGGGCCAGAAGGGGGGAAACGGTACACCGATAAACTCATCTTT. As protein: CALGGPEGGKRYTDKLIF. The chain has TRDV1 and TRDJ1; possible D gene TRDD3, 6 bases. The CDR3 has 18 amino acids. Germline-derived CDR1 and CDR2 are TSWWSYY and QGS.

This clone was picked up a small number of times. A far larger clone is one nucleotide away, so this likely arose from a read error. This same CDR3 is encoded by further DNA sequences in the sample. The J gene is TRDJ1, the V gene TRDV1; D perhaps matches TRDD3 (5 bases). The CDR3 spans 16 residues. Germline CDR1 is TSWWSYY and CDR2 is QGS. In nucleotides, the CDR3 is TGTGCTCTTGGGGAACTCCCTCCTCGGTCCATGGATAAACTCATCTTC. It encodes CALGELPPRSMDKLIF.

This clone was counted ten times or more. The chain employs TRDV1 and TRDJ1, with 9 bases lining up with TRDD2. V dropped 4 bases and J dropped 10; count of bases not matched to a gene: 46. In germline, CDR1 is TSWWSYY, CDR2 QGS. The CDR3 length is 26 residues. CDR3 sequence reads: CALGVPSYGHWPPRLKLEDINGRLIF. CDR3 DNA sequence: TGTGCTCTTGGGGTTCCTTCCTACGGGCACTGGCCTCCCCGCTTGAAGCTTGAAGACATAAACGGGCGACTCATCTTT.

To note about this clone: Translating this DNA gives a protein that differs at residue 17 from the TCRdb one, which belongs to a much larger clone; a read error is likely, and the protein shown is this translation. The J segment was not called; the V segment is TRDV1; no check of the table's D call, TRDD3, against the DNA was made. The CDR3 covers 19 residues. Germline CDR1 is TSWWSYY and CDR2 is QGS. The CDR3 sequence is CALVPKSSNRTGGYREPIF. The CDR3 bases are TGTGCTCTTGTCCCCAAATCTTCCAACCGTACTGGGGGATACAGGGAACCCATCTTT.